Here is one T cell receptor (beta chain) with its context. This CDR3 has 16 amino acids. The junction had 3 bases not matched to a gene; V was cut back by 0 bases and J by 1 base. Looked up from germline, CDR1 is SGHRS and CDR2 is YFSETQ. In the source study's methods: Reference gene primer amplification yielded estimated nucleated cell counts. Assay used: immunoSEQ multiplex PCR; TCRdb lists only in-frame clones, some missing. From that table come the V and J calls and clone size; the DNA was used to work out D and trimming. This sample has 25,000 to 35,000 clones, with roughly nine tenths found just once. The data were obtained in a study of blood T cell repertoires in COVID-19.

V usage is TRBV5-1 and J usage is TRBJ1-5, with 8 bases lining up with TRBD1. Sequencing was performed on peripheral blood. This sequence was found in a human donor with acute or convalescent COVID-19. The donor label of this sample is uncertain. The CDR3: CASSLAAGGSNQPQHF. DNA for the CDR3: TGCGCCAGCAGCTTGGCGGCAGGGGGCAGCAATCAGCCCCAGCATTTT.